This record covers a single TCR beta chain. Its target is unknown. This likely comes from a read error, as the CDR3 has no conserved phenylalanine or tryptophan at its end. No DNA is shown, since the ends of the CDR3 on it are uncertain; the CDR3 is the one TCRdb lists. The germline V gene has CDR1 MNHEY and CDR2 SVGAGI. The CDR3 length is 13 residues, termini included. The data are from a study of cytomegalovirus exposure and HLA in healthy donors. Whole-study results and caveats: Productive rates of about 90% or about 30% were seen for most TCR beta V segments in an earlier analysis. Reports state that TCR beta sequences accurately predicted most subjects' HLA-A and HLA-B alleles.

13 Jbeta primers and 60 Vbeta primers were used for the PCR. Sequenced by immunoSEQ multiplex PCR; TCRdb stores in-frame clones only, minus some. The sample has around 120,000 clones, around 76% seen once; the top ten hold more than 15%. Sequencing input: PBMCs. This TCR derives from a man aged 50-60 years in good health and CMV-seropositive. The chain is built from TRBV6-5 and TRBJ1-2; the D call TRBD1 from the table was never checked on the DNA. The CDR3 spells CASSRITGAGCTL.